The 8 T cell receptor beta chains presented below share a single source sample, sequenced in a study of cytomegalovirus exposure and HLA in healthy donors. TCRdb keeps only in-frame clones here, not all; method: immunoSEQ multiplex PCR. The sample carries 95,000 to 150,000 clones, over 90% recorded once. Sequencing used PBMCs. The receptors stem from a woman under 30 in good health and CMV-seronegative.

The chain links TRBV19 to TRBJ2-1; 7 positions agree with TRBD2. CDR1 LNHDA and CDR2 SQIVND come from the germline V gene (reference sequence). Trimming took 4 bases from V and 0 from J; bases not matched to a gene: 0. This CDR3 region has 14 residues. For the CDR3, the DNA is TGTGCCAGTAGTAGCGGGAGCTCCTACAATGAGCAGTTCTTC. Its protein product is CASSSGSSYNEQFF.

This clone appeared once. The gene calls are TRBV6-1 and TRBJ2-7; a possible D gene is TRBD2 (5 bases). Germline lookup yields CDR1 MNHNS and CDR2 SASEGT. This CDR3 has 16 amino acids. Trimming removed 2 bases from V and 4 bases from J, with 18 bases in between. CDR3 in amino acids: CASSEPPWAGGYEQYF. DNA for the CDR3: TGTGCCAGCAGTGAACCGCCTTGGGCAGGAGGTTACGAGCAGTACTTC.

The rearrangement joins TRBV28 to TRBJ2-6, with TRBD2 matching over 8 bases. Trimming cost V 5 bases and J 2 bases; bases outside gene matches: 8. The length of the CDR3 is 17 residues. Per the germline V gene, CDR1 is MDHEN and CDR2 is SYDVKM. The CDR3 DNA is TGTGCCAGCAGTCGAGCGGGAGCATCGGCTGGGGCCAACGTCCTGACTTTC. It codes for CASSRAGASAGANVLTF.

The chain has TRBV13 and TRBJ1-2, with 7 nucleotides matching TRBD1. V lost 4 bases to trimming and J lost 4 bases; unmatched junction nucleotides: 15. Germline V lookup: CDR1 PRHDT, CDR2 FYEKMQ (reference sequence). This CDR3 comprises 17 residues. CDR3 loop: CASSSFSLEGQFYGYTF. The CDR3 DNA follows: TGTGCCAGCAGCTCGTTCTCACTTGAGGGACAGTTCTATGGCTACACCTTC. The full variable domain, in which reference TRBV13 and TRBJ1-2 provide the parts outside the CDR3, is AAGVIQSPRHLIKEKRETATLKCYPIPRHDTVYWYQQGPGQDPQFLISFYEKMQSDKGSIPDRFSAQQFSDYHSELNMSSLELGDSALYFCASSSFSLEGQFYGYTFGSGTRLTVV.

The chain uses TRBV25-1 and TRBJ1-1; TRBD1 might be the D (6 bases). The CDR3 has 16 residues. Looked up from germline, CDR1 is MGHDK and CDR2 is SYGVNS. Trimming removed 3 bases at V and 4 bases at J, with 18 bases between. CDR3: CASSDLKTGGRTEAFF. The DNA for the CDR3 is TGTGCCAGCAGTGACCTTAAGACAGGCGGGCGCACTGAAGCTTTCTTT. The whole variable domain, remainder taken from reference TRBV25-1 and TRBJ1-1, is EADIYQTPRYLVIGTGKKITLECSQTMGHDKMYWYQQDPGMELHLIHYSYGVNSTEKGDLSSESTVSRIRTEHFPLTLESARPSHTSQYLCASSDLKTGGRTEAFFGQGTRLTVV.

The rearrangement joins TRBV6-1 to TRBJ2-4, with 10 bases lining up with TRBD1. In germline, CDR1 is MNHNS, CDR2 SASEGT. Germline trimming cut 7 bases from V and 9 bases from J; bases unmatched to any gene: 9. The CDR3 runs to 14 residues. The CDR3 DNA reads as TGTGCCAGCACCACCCTCGGACAGGGGGGCATTCAGTACTTC. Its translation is CASTTLGQGGIQYF.

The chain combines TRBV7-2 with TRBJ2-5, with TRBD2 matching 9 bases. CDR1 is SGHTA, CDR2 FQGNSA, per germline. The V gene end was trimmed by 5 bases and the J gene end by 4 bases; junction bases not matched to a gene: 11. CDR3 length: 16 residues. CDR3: CASSLIGGGAGETQYF. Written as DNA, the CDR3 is TGTGCCAGCAGCCTGATAGGCGGGGGGGCGGGAGAGACCCAGTACTTC.

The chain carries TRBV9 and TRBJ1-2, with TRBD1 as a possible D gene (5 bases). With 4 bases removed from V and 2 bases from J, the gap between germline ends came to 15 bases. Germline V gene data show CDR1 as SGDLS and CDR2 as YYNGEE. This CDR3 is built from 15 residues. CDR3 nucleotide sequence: TGTGCCAGCAGCCCCCGACCCCAGGGCAACTATGGCTACACCTTC. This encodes CASSPRPQGNYGYTF.